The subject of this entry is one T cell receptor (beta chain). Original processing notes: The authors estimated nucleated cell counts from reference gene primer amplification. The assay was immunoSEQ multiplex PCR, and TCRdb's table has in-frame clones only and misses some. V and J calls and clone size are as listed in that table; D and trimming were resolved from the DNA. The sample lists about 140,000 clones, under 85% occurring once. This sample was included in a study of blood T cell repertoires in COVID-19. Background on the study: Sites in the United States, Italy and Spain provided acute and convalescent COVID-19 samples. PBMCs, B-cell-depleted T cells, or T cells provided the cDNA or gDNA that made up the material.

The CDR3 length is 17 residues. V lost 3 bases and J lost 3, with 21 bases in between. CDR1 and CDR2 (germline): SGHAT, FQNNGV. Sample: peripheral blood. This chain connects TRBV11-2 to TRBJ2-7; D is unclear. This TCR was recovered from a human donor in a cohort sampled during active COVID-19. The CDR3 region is CASSFYPRGQLVYEQYF. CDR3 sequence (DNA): TGTGCCAGCAGCTTCTATCCTCGAGGTCAGTTGGTCTACGAGCAGTACTTC.